The present T cell receptor (beta chain) was sequenced within a study of blood T cell repertoires in COVID-19 (dated by TCRdb to 2020 to 2022). Study-level background: Collaborator samples came from the United States, Italy and Spain and covered acute and convalescent phases of COVID-19. The prospective study material was composed of cDNA or gDNA derived from T cells, B-cell-depleted T cells, or PBMCs. Subjects who had been exposed to COVID-19, were actively infected with it, or had recovered from it provided the deeply sampled blood TCRbeta repertoires that made up the dataset. A freely available public database, intended as a resource for researchers studying the immune response to SARS-CoV-2, is where the repertoires were released. Samples came from the ongoing ImmuneRACE study (first 160 participants) plus 1,254 subjects from 6 global collaborators. A de-identified subject ID, COVID-19 status, age in years and sex were almost always included in the sample metadata. Where available, HLA class I and class II types were taken from metadata supplied by the sample provider and were not determined by assay-based typing. Broad study findings and their caveats: Clinical and demographic metadata were provided uncurated, with the amount varying by source and participant.

As for this clone: No antigen is known for it. The sample holds no much larger clone one base away, and base qualities are not on file.

The immunoSEQ Assay, a bias-controlled multiplex PCR, was used to amplify TCRbeta CDR3 regions from genomic DNA. The authors' pipeline ran thus. Within the assay, amplification of reference gene primers was used to estimate how many nucleated cells each sample contained. To quantify the absolute abundance of each unique TCRbeta CDR3 rearrangement, sequence reads were collapsed and filtered. For each sample, productive Simpson clonality was calculated as the square root of Simpson's diversity index across productive rearrangements. Imported from immuneACCESS, the table was reduced by TCRdb to in-frame sequences with V and J called. These copies leave out some clones; in studies compared against another copy, an unresolved V gene accounts for under half, and the cause of the remainder is not known. V, J and clone size are taken as reported in that table, and D and trimming were inferred from the DNA itself. The sample table records about 130,000 clones; around four fifths of these occur just once. In total, the top ten clones hold 18% of the sample.

Participants in the prospective study were enrolled through a virtual design, were aged about 18 to 90 years, and lived in 24 United States geographic areas. In the prospective study, participants were assigned to cohorts based on the clinical history participants reported in a screening survey and a study questionnaire. For ImmuneRACE Cohort 3, a participant was defined as recovered based on two consecutive negative NP/OP PCR tests, clearance by a healthcare professional, or resolution of symptoms. In the prospective study, mobile phlebotomists collected whole blood, serum and a nasopharyngeal or oropharyngeal swab from each participant. Over an approximately 2-month period, participants in the prospective study had the option of providing additional blood draws and questionnaires. Before DNA extraction, prospective study blood samples were shipped either frozen or at room temperature. From the cysteine through the phenylalanine, the CDR3 covers 14 amino acids. The DNA shown is the 42-base CDR3, in frame from base 1. V is cut by 4 bases and J by 3 bases, and the space between the germline ends is 9 bases. CDR1 and CDR2 (KGHDR, SFDVKD) derive from the germline V gene.

Sequencing was done on a sample of PBMCs or T cells enriched from blood (not recorded which). The rearranged segments are TRBV24-1 and TRBJ1-5, and TRBD1 may be the D gene, going by 5 matching bases. The origin of this receptor is a man aged 30 to 39 who had recovered from COVID-19. CDR3 sequence: CATSEPGYNQPQHF. The DNA sequence reads TGTGCCACCAGTGAGCCAGGGTACAATCAGCCCCAGCATTTT.